The 9 T cell receptor beta chains below were found in one sample sequenced in a study of blood T cell repertoires in COVID-19. Clones were read by immunoSEQ multiplex PCR, and TCRdb kept only the in-frame ones, dropping some. Of some 37,000 clones detected, 85% to 90% appear once; the ten largest clones hold around 10%. Sample: peripheral blood. The source of these receptors is a man aged 65 to 79 with acute or convalescent COVID-19.

The chain is built from TRBV13 and TRBJ1-5, with D possibly being TRBD1 (5 bases). The CDR3 extends over 13 amino acids. Trimming pared 5 bases from V and 3 bases from J, leaving 8 bases between. The V gene's germline CDR1 is PRHDT and CDR2 FYEKMQ (reference sequence). CDR3 protein: CASSETVNQPQHF. The CDR3 DNA reads as TGTGCCAGCAGCGAGACAGTCAATCAGCCCCAGCATTTT. The variable domain in full, completed from reference TRBV13 and TRBJ1-5, reads AAGVIQSPRHLIKEKRETATLKCYPIPRHDTVYWYQQGPGQDPQFLISFYEKMQSDKGSIPDRFSAQQFSDYHSELNMSSLELGDSALYFCASSETVNQPQHFGDGTRLSIL.

The chain combines TRBV7-2 with TRBJ2-7, with TRBD2 matching 8 bases. This CDR3 spans 13 amino acids. The germline CDR1 and CDR2 sequences are SGHTA and FQGNSA. The V gene end was trimmed by 5 bases and the J gene end by 6 bases; junction bases not matched to a gene: 6. In DNA form, the CDR3 reads TGTGCCAGCAGCGAGACTAGCGTGCGCGAGCAGTACTTC. Its protein product is CASSETSVREQYF.

The CDR3 DNA reads as TGCGCCAGCAGCTTGGATGCCACCAGCTCCTACAATGAGCAGTTCTTC. It translates to CASSLDATSSYNEQFF. The chain recombines TRBV5-1 with TRBJ2-1, with unresolved D. Germline V CDR1 and CDR2: SGHRS, YFSETQ. The CDR3 sequence is 16 residues long. Trimming removed 0 bases at V and 0 bases at J, with 10 bases between.

The chain uses TRBV11-2 and TRBJ2-7; 7 positions match TRBD2. Germline V CDR1 and CDR2: SGHAT, FQNNGV. J gave up 2 bases and V 1 base, and 5 bases lay outside the gene matches. The CDR3 totals 15 residues. In DNA form, the CDR3 reads TGTGCCAGCAGCTTAGTCCGCGGGAGTCCCTACGAGCAGTACTTC. Its translation is CASSLVRGSPYEQYF.

V is TRBV9 and J is TRBJ2-3; D gene uncertain. This CDR3 is 13 amino acids long. Trimming pared 4 bases from V and 4 bases from J, leaving 10 bases between. CDR1 is SGDLS, CDR2 YYNGEE, per germline. CDR3 sequence reads: CASSPQDADTQYF. The CDR3 DNA is TGTGCCAGCAGCCCACAAGATGCAGATACGCAGTATTTT.

The genes are TRBV6-2 or TRBV6-3 and TRBJ1-3; no clear D gene. The CDR3 length is 13 residues. V lost 2 bases, J lost 4 bases, and 6 bases lay in between. Germline CDR1 MNHEY, CDR2 SVGEGT. CDR3: CASSYVEGNTIYF. The CDR3 DNA is TGTGCCAGCAGTTACGTGGAGGGAAACACCATATATTTT.

The chain has TRBV5-1 and TRBJ1-1; D is perhaps TRBD1 (6 bases). The CDR3 has 14 amino acids. The V and J ends lost 3 bases and 1 base respectively, with 10 bases between them. CDR1 and CDR2 from the germline V gene are SGHRS and YFSETQ. CDR3: CASSWGGQNTEAFF. CDR3 nucleotides: TGCGCCAGCAGCTGGGGGGGACAGAACACTGAAGCTTTCTTT.

This clone was seen just once. The V call is TRBV7-9, the J call TRBJ2-5; TRBD1 matches at 8 bases. The CDR3 totals 16 residues. Germline lookup yields CDR1 SEHNR and CDR2 FQNEAQ (reference sequence). Trimming took 1 base from V and 1 from J; bases not matched to a gene: 5. The CDR3 protein is CASSLGRGQLQETQYF. CDR3 nucleotides: TGTGCCAGCAGCTTAGGCAGGGGGCAACTCCAAGAGACCCAGTACTTC.

The genes are TRBV2 and TRBJ2-2, with D unclear. Trimming stripped 4 bases from V and 0 bases from J, with 6 bases between. Germline V lookup: CDR1 SNHLY, CDR2 FYNNEI. The length of the CDR3 is 14 residues. CDR3 nucleotide sequence: TGTGCCAGCAGTGTCGGGTCGAACACCGGGGAGCTGTTTTTT. Encoded protein: CASSVGSNTGELFF.